This TCR beta chain was sequenced for a study of blood T cell repertoires in COVID-19. Participants were aged about 18 to 90 years, lived in 25 or so US areas, and enrolled virtually. This CDR3 contains 16 residues. J lost 3 bases, V lost 4 bases, and 7 bases had no gene match. The germline V gene has CDR1 SGHTA and CDR2 FQGNSA. Produced via immunoSEQ multiplex PCR; TCRdb's table is partial and in-frame only. The table has under 250,000 clones, just under 90% seen once. This clone was found once. The J gene is TRBJ2-3, the V gene TRBV7-2; TRBD2 agrees at 10 bases. The sequence derives from a woman aged 25-40 years with acute COVID-19. Material: PBMCs or T cells enriched from blood (not recorded which). CDR3: CASSSRERGGTDTQYF. CDR3 coding DNA: TGTGCCAGCAGCTCTCGCGAGCGGGGGGGTACAGATACGCAGTATTTT.